Below, 29 T cell receptor beta chains from the same sample are listed, as sequenced in a study of blood T cell repertoires in COVID-19. Repertoires were generated with immunoSEQ multiplex PCR, while TCRdb's copy carries only in-frame clones and drops some. The table records 18,000 or so clones, about nine tenths of them present only once. The source material was peripheral blood. The receptor set was obtained from a human donor in a cohort sampled during active COVID-19.

The chain uses TRBV6-5 and TRBJ2-7; 9 bases match TRBD2. The CDR3 consists of 14 residues. Losses at the gene ends were 8 bases for V and 0 bases for J; bases not matched to a gene: 5. Germline values: CDR1 MNHEY, CDR2 SVGAGI. Here the CDR3 reads CASPSSGNSYEQYF. DNA for the CDR3: TGTGCCAGCCCTTCTAGCGGGAACTCCTACGAGCAGTACTTC.

V and J are TRBV25-1 and TRBJ2-2; maybe TRBD1 (6 bases). The germline CDR1 and CDR2 sequences are MGHDK and SYGVNS. Trimming left V 8 bases short and J 7 bases short, with 17 bases between. This CDR3 spans 14 amino acids. CDR3 loop: CASGKTGLGGELFF. The CDR3 DNA is TGTGCCAGCGGGAAAACAGGGTTAGGCGGGGAGCTGTTTTTT.

V usage is TRBV10-1 and J usage is TRBJ2-7; D might be TRBD1 (5 bases). Germline CDR1 WNHNN, CDR2 SYGVQD (reference sequence). The V end was cut by 0 bases, the J end by 5 bases, with 11 bases between. The CDR3 is made up of 14 amino acids. This CDR3 is CASSESGVKDEQYF. The CDR3 DNA is TGCGCCAGCAGTGAGTCAGGGGTTAAGGACGAGCAGTACTTC.

This clone was recorded only once. The rearrangement joins TRBV20-1 to TRBJ2-5; a weak D match, TRBD1 (6 bases). This CDR3 has 14 residues. Trimming cost V 3 bases and J 5 bases, with 16 bases left between them. The germline V gene has CDR1 DFQATT and CDR2 SNEGSKA (reference sequence). The CDR3 region is CSASWQGFWETQYF. In DNA form, the CDR3 reads TGCAGTGCTAGTTGGCAGGGGTTCTGGGAGACCCAGTACTTC.

J is TRBJ2-5 and V is TRBV4-1, with TRBD2 matching 8 bases. With 4 bases clipped from V and 5 bases from J, the junction kept 6 bases outside the gene matches. Per germline, CDR1 MGHRA and CDR2 YSYEKL. This CDR3 region has 14 residues. In DNA form, the CDR3 reads TGCGCCAGCAGCCCTAGCGGGTCTTGGGAGACCCAGTACTTC. Encoded protein: CASSPSGSWETQYF.

The rearrangement uses TRBV30 and TRBJ2-7; 7 bases line up with TRBD1. The CDR3 consists of 13 residues. Germline V gene lookup returns CDR1 GTSNPN and CDR2 SVGIG (reference sequence). The J segment lost 2 bases and the V segment lost 3 bases, leaving 4 bases of the junction unmatched. The CDR3 coding sequence is TGTGCCTGGAGAGCAACAGGGGCCTACGAGCAGTACTTC. Translation gives CAWRATGAYEQYF.

CDR3 DNA sequence: TGTGCCAGCAGCTTAGATGGCCGGGTCGGCCAGCCCCAGCATTTT. The encoded protein is CASSLDGRVGQPQHF. The chain couples TRBV7-8 to TRBJ1-5; D uncertain. The germline V gene has CDR1 SGHVS and CDR2 FQNEAQ. The ends were cut back, 1 base at V and 7 bases at J, with 14 bases in the middle. This CDR3 is built from 15 residues.

The rearrangement links TRBV28 to TRBJ1-5, with D perhaps matching TRBD1 (6 bases). V was clipped by 5 bases and J by 3 bases, with 14 bases between them. Germline V gene lookup returns CDR1 MDHEN and CDR2 SYDVKM. The CDR3 runs to 15 residues. DNA of the CDR3: TGTGCCAGCAGTAGGGTCGCAGGGGCCAATCAGCCCCAGCATTTT. It translates to CASSRVAGANQPQHF.

The rearrangement links TRBV6-1 to TRBJ2-3, with 12 bases identical to TRBD2. Germline CDR1 MNHNS, CDR2 SASEGT. With V trimmed by 0 bases and J by 6 bases, 7 bases remained unmatched. This CDR3 region has 17 residues. The CDR3 loop is CASSEARLAGGPDTQYF. DNA of the CDR3: TGTGCCAGCAGTGAAGCGCGGCTAGCGGGGGGGCCGGATACGCAGTATTTT.

The chain is built from TRBV19 and TRBJ1-1, with D maybe TRBD1 (5 bases). CDR3 length equals 14 residues. Per the germline V gene, CDR1 is LNHDA and CDR2 is SQIVND (reference sequence). Deletions cut 3 bases from V and 4 bases from J, with 12 bases between. CDR3 protein: CASSMPGLITEAFF. The CDR3 DNA is TGTGCCAGTAGTATGCCGGGACTAATCACTGAAGCTTTCTTT. The complete variable domain, with remaining parts taken from reference TRBV19 and TRBJ1-1, reads DGGITQSPKYLFRKEGQNVTLSCEQNLNHDAMYWYRQDPGQGLRLIYYSQIVNDFQKGDIAEGYSVSREKKESFPLTVTSAQKNPTAFYLCASSMPGLITEAFFGQGTRLTVV.

This chain links TRBV7-9 with TRBJ1-5, with a weak D call TRBD1 (5 bases). The V gene's germline CDR1 is SEHNR and CDR2 FQNEAQ (reference sequence). This CDR3 spans 15 amino acids. Trimming shortened V by 0 bases and J by 5 bases, and 11 bases separated the two germline ends. CDR3 residues: CASSLAQGWDQPQHF. CDR3 sequence (DNA): TGTGCCAGCAGCTTAGCCCAGGGTTGGGATCAGCCCCAGCATTTT.

The chain couples TRBV18 to TRBJ2-5; D possibly corresponds to TRBD1 (5 bases). The CDR3 runs 15 residues. Trimming removed 0 bases at V and 2 bases at J, with 10 bases between. The germline gives CDR1 KGHSH, CDR2 LQKENI. The CDR3 coding sequence is TGTGCCAGCTCACCACCAACAGGTAGTCAAGAGACCCAGTACTTC. Its protein is CASSPPTGSQETQYF.

This clone was recorded a few times. The chain joins TRBV11-2 to TRBJ2-7; tentatively, D is TRBD1 (6 bases). Trimming shortened V by 3 bases and J by 6 bases, and 15 bases separated the two germline ends. The CDR3 length is 14 residues. Per germline, CDR1 SGHAT and CDR2 FQNNGV. The CDR3 loop reads CASSFDRNRGEQYF. In nucleotides, the CDR3 is TGTGCCAGCAGCTTTGACAGGAACCGCGGCGAGCAGTACTTC.

This sequence joins TRBV7-9 and TRBJ2-7; D is possibly TRBD1 (6 bases). The V and J ends lost 5 bases and 0 bases respectively, with 20 bases between them. The CDR3 sequence is 17 residues long. From germline, CDR1 is SEHNR and CDR2 FQNEAQ (reference sequence). The CDR3 sequence is CASSLPMTGISSYEQYF. The CDR3 coding sequence is TGTGCCAGCAGCCTTCCCATGACAGGTATAAGCTCCTACGAGCAGTACTTC.

The chain uses TRBV4-3 and TRBJ2-7; a possible D gene is TRBD2 (5 bases). The ends were cut back, 4 bases at V and 5 bases at J, with 9 bases in the middle. The germline V gene encodes CDR1 LGHNA and CDR2 YSLEER. The CDR3 length is 12 residues. The CDR3 DNA follows: TGCGCCAGCAGCCTGACGCGGGACGAGCAGTACTTC. Protein sequence: CASSLTRDEQYF.

The gene calls are TRBV3-1 (or the pseudogene TRBV3-2) and TRBJ2-7; unclear D gene. Germline CDR1 LGHDT, CDR2 YNNKEL (reference sequence). The CDR3 is 13 amino acids. V dropped 1 base and J dropped 2 bases, with 6 bases sitting between them. CDR3 residues: CASSQALAYEQYF. The CDR3, as DNA: TGTGCCAGCAGCCAAGCCCTAGCCTACGAGCAGTACTTC.

A few counts support this clone. The chain uses TRBV27 and TRBJ2-7; D may be TRBD2 (5 bases). The CDR3 extends over 15 amino acids. Germline V lookup: CDR1 MNHEY, CDR2 SMNVEV (reference sequence). The V end was cut by 5 bases, the J end by 5 bases, with 19 bases between. The CDR3 protein is CASSPGVGSLDEQYF. The CDR3 DNA reads TGTGCCAGCAGTCCCGGGGTCGGGTCTCTAGACGAGCAGTACTTC.

The chain carries TRBV5-4 and TRBJ2-7; a weak D match, TRBD2 (5 bases). From germline, CDR1 is SGHNT and CDR2 YYREEE (reference sequence). The V and J ends lost 0 bases and 0 bases respectively, with 10 bases between them. This CDR3 has 15 residues. The CDR3 coding sequence is TGTGCCAGCAGCTTGGGAGCGGTGATCTCCTACGAGCAGTACTTC. Translation: CASSLGAVISYEQYF.

In DNA form, the CDR3 reads TGCGCCAGCAGATGGTCAGGGGGCGACTACGAGCAGTACTTC. Amino acid sequence: CASRWSGGDYEQYF. The chain has TRBV5-1 and TRBJ2-7; 8 bases map to TRBD1. J was trimmed by 3 bases and V by 5 bases; bases with no gene match: 7. Germline V lookup: CDR1 SGHRS, CDR2 YFSETQ. The CDR3 has 14 residues.

The chain links TRBV21-1 to TRBJ1-3; the tabulated D call, TRBD1, remains unverified against the DNA. TRBV21-1 is flagged as a pseudogene. This CDR3 comprises 21 residues. The CDR3 reads CASSKVGPSYGPRVGGNTIYF. The CDR3 DNA is TGTGCCAGCAGCAAAGTTGGGCCGTCTTACGGGCCCAGGGTTGGAGGAAACACCATATATTTT.

The V call is TRBV27, the J call TRBJ1-2, with 9 bases fitting TRBD1. This CDR3 is 15 amino acids long. CDR1 MNHEY and CDR2 SMNVEV come from the germline V gene (reference sequence). Unmatched junction bases numbered 11, after V lost 5 bases and J lost 7 bases. The CDR3 is CASSLQGALGSGYTF. The CDR3 coding sequence is TGTGCCAGCAGTCTACAGGGGGCGCTGGGGTCTGGCTACACCTTC.

The CDR3 spells CASSTGNTIYF. The CDR3 bases are TGTGCCAGCAGTACAGGAAACACCATATATTTT. V is TRBV2 and J is TRBJ1-3; D is uncertain. Looked up from germline, CDR1 is SNHLY and CDR2 is FYNNEI. This CDR3 spans 11 amino acids. Trimming cost V 5 bases and J 4 bases, with 3 bases left between them.

The rearrangement joins TRBV7-2 to TRBJ2-7; maybe TRBD1 (6 bases). The germline CDR1 and CDR2 sequences are SGHTA and FQGNSA. The V end lost 1 base, the J end lost 4 bases, and 8 bases lay between the germline ends. This CDR3 has 13 amino acids. The CDR3 nucleotides are TGTGCCAGCAGCTTAGAACAGGGTTACGAGCAGTACTTC. It codes for CASSLEQGYEQYF.

This chain joins TRBV2 and TRBJ2-1; 14 bases are a match to TRBD2. Trimming cost V 4 bases and J 8 bases; bases outside gene matches: 4. Germline V gene data show CDR1 as SNHLY and CDR2 as FYNNEI. This CDR3 spans 15 amino acids. CDR3 nucleotide sequence: TGTGCCAGCAGTGCGGGGACTAGCGGGAGCTATGAGCAGTTCTTC. Protein sequence: CASSAGTSGSYEQFF.

The chain joins TRBV28 to TRBJ2-4, with D unclear. Looked up from germline, CDR1 is MDHEN and CDR2 is SYDVKM. The CDR3 totals 14 residues. V was trimmed by 6 bases and J by 1 base, leaving 10 bases between them. The CDR3 loop is CASSSPGAKNIQYF. In DNA form, the CDR3 reads TGTGCCAGCAGCTCCCCCGGGGCCAAAAACATTCAGTACTTC.

J is TRBJ1-5 and V is TRBV18; D remains unclear. Germline CDR1 and CDR2: KGHSH and LQKENI. V was pared by 6 bases and J by 4 bases, with 10 bases between. This CDR3 has 13 amino acids. CDR3 sequence reads: CASSQAGNQPQHF. Here the CDR3 DNA reads TGTGCCAGCTCCCAGGCGGGAAATCAGCCCCAGCATTTT.

The CDR3 loop reads CASSQIPGTGSYGYTF. The CDR3 DNA reads TGTGCCAGCAGTCAAATCCCCGGGACAGGCTCCTATGGCTACACCTTC. The V gene is TRBV28, the J gene TRBJ1-2, with TRBD1 matching 8 bases. The CDR3 consists of 16 residues. The germline V gene has CDR1 MDHEN and CDR2 SYDVKM. Trimming took 5 bases from V and 4 from J; bases not matched to a gene: 12.

The chain couples TRBV2 to TRBJ2-4; TRBD1 matches 9 bases. V trimming: 5 bases; J trimming: 9 bases; junction bases outside the gene matches: 8. The CDR3 runs 14 residues. Germline CDR1 is SNHLY and CDR2 is FYNNEI. The DNA of the CDR3 is TGTGCCAGCAGTACAGACAGGGGGGGTTTCATTCAGTACTTC. Translating it yields CASSTDRGGFIQYF.

This clone was counted a single time. The rearrangement uses TRBV15 and TRBJ1-1, with D hard to call. The CDR3 totals 14 residues. V was trimmed by 0 bases and J by 0 bases, leaving 5 bases between them. Germline CDR1 is LNHNV and CDR2 is YYDKDF (reference sequence). CDR3: CATSRDPVNTEAFF. The CDR3 DNA sequence: TGTGCCACCAGCAGAGATCCCGTGAACACTGAAGCTTTCTTT.